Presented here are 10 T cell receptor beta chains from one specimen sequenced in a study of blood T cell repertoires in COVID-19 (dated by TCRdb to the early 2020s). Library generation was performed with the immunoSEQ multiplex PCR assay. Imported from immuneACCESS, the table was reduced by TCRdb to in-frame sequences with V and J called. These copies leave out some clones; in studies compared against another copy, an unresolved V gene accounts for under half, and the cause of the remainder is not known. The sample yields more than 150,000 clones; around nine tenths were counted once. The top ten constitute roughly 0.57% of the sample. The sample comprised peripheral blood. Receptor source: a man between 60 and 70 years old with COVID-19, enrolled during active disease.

Here the CDR3 reads CASSSLSTGELFF. In DNA, the CDR3 is TGTGCCAGCAGCTCGCTCAGCACCGGGGAGCTGTTTTTT. The chain couples TRBV7-2 to TRBJ2-2; D gene ambiguous. Germline CDR1 SGHTA, CDR2 FQGNSA. V lost 4 bases to trimming and J lost 4 bases, with 7 bases between them. The CDR3 covers 13 residues.

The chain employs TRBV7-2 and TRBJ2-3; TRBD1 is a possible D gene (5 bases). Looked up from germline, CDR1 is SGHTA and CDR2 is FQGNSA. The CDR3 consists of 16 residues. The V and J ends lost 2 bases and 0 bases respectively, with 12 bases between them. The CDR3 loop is CASSLWGSLSTDTQYF. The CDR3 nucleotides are TGTGCCAGCAGCTTATGGGGCAGCCTAAGCACAGATACGCAGTATTTT.

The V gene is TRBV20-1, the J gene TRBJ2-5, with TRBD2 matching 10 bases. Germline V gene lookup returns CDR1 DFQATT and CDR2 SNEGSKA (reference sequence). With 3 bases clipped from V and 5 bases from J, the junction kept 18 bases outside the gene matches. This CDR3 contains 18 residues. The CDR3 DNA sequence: TGCAGTGCTAGTTTGGCTAGCGGGAGTGGAAGAATAGAGGAGACCCAGTACTTC. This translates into CSASLASGSGRIEETQYF.

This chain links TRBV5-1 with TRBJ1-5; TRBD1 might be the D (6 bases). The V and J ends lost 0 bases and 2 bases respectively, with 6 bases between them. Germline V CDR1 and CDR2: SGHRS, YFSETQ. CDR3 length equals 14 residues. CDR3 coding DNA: TGCGCCAGCAGCTTGGGGACAGGCAATCAGCCCCAGCATTTT. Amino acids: CASSLGTGNQPQHF.

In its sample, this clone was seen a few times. The CDR3 spells CASSPQRTDWRYGYTF. The CDR3 coding sequence is TGTGCCAGCAGCCCCCAAAGGACGGACTGGAGGTATGGCTACACCTTC. This sequence joins TRBV7-9 and TRBJ1-2; no definite D call. With 5 bases removed from V and 5 bases from J, the gap between germline ends came to 21 bases. The CDR3 is 16 amino acids. Germline CDR1 reads SEHNR; CDR2 reads FQNEAQ (reference sequence).

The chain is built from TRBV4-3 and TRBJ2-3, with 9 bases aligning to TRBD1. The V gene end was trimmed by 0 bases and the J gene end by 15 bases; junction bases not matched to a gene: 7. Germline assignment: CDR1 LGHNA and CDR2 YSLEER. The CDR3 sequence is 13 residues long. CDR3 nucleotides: TGCGCCAGCAGCCAAGAGAGTACAGGGGGCATCTATTTT. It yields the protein CASSQESTGGIYF.

CDR3 loop: CASISVGGIGEQYF. The CDR3 nucleotides read TGTGCCAGCATCTCCGTGGGAGGGATCGGCGAGCAGTACTTC. V is TRBV7-8 and J is TRBJ2-7, with TRBD2 matching 7 bases. Germline V gene lookup returns CDR1 SGHVS and CDR2 FQNEAQ. The CDR3 is 14 amino acids. Trimming removed 7 bases from V and 6 bases from J; junction bases left unmatched: 12.

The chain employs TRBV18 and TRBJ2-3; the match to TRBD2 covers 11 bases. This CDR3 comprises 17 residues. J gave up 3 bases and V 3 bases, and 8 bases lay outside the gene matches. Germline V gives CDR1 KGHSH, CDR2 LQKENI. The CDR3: CASSPLSLAGGTDTQYF. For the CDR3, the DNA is TGTGCCAGCTCACCGTTGAGTCTAGCGGGAGGAACAGATACGCAGTATTTT.

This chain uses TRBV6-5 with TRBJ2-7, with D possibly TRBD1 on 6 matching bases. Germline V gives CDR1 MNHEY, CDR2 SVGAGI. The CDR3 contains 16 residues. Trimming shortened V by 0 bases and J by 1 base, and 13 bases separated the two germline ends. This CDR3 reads CASSYSGRGSSYEQYF. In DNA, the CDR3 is TGTGCCAGCAGTTACTCGGGCAGGGGTTCATCCTACGAGCAGTACTTC.

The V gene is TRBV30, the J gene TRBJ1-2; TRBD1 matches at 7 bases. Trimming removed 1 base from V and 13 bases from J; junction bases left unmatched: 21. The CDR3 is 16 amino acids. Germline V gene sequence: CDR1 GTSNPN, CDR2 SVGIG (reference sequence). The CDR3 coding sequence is TGTGCCTGGAGTGCCCACAGGGGCCCCAAGCCATTTACCTGCACCTTC. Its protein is CAWSAHRGPKPFTCTF.